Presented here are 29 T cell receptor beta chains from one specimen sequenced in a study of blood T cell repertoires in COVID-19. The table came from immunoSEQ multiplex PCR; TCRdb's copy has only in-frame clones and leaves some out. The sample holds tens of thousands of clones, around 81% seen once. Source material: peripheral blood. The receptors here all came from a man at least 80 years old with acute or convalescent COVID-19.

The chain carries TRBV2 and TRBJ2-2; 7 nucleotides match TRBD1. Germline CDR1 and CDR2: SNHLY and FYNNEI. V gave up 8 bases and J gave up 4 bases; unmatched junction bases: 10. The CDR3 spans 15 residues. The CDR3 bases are TGTGCCAGCGTATACCGACAGGGTGTCACCGGGGAGCTGTTTTTT. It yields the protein CASVYRQGVTGELFF.

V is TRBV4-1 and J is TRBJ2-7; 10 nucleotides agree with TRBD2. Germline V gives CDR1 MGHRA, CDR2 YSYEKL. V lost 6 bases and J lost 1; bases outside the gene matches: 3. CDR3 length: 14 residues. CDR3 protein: CASSLAGASYEQYF. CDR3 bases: TGCGCCAGCAGTCTAGCGGGAGCTTCCTACGAGCAGTACTTC.

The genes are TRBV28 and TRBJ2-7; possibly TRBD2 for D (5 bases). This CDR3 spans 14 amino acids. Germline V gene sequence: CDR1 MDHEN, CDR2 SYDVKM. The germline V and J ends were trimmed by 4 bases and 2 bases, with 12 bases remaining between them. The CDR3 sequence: CASSSIGLTYEQYF. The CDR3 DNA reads TGTGCCAGCAGTTCCATCGGACTTACCTACGAGCAGTACTTC.

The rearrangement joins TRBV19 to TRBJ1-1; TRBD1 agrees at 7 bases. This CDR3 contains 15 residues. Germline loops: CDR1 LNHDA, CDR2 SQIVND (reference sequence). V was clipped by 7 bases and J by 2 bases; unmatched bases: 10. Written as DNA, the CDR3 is TGTGCCAGTAATCCCGGGACAGCCTACAACACTGAAGCTTTCTTT. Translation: CASNPGTAYNTEAFF.

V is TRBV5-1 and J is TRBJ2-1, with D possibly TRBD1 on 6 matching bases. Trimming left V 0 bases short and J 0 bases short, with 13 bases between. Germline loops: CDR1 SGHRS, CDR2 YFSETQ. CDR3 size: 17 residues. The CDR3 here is CASSLVAGVSSYNEQFF. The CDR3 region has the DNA TGCGCCAGCAGCTTGGTTGCAGGGGTAAGCTCCTACAATGAGCAGTTCTTC. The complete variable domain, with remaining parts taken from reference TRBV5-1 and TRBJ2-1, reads KAGVTQTPRYLIKTRGQQVTLSCSPISGHRSVSWYQQTPGQGLQFLFEYFSETQRNKGNFPGRFSGRQFSNSRSEMNVSTLELGDSALYLCASSLVAGVSSYNEQFFGPGTRLTVL.

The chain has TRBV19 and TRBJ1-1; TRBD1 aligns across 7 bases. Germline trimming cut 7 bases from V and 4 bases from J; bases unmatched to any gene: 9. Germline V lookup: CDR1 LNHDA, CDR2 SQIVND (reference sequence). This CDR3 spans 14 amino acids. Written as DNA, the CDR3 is TGTGCCAGTACCCAGACAGGGATGGCCACTGAAGCTTTCTTT. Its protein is CASTQTGMATEAFF.

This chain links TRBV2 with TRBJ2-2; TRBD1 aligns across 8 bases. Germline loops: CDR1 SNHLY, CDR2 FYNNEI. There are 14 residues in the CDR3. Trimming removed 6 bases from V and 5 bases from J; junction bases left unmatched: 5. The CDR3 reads CASRPGQATGELFF. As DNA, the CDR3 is TGTGCCAGCAGGCCGGGACAGGCGACCGGGGAGCTGTTTTTT.

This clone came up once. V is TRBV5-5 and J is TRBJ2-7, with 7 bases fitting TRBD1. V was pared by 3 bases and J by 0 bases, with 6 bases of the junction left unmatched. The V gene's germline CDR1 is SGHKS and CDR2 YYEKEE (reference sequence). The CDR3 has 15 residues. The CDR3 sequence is CASSWMDRSSYEQYF. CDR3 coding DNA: TGTGCCAGCAGCTGGATGGACAGGAGCTCCTACGAGCAGTACTTC.

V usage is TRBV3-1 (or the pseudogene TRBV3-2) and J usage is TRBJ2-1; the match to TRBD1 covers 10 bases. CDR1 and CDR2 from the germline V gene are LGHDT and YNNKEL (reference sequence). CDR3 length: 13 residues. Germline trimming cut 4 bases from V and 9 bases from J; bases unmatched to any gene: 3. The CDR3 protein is CASSLDRGPEQFF. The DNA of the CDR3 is TGTGCCAGCAGCCTCGACAGGGGGCCTGAGCAGTTCTTC.

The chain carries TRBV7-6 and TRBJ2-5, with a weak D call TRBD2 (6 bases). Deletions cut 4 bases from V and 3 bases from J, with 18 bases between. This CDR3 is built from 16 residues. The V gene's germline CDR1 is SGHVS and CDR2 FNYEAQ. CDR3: CASSSLTAGKKETQYF. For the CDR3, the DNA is TGTGCCAGCAGCTCTCTTACGGCGGGAAAGAAAGAGACCCAGTACTTC. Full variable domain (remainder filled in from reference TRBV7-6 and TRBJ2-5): GAGVSQSPRYKVTKRGQDVALRCDPISGHVSLYWYRQALGQGPEFLTYFNYEAQQDKSGLPNDRFSAERPEGSISTLTIQRTEQRDSAMYRCASSSLTAGKKETQYFGPGTRLLVL.

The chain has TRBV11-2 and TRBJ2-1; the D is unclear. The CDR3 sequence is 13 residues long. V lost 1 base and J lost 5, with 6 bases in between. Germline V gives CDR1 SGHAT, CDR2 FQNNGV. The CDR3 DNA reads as TGTGCCAGCAGCTTAGGCCAGAACAATGAGCAGTTCTTC. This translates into CASSLGQNNEQFF.

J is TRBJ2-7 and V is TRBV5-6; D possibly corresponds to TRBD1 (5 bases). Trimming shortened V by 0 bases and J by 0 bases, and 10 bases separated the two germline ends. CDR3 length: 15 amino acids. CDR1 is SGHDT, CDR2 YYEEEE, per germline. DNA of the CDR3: TGTGCCAGCAGCTTGGCTGGTGGACACTCCTACGAGCAGTACTTC. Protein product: CASSLAGGHSYEQYF.

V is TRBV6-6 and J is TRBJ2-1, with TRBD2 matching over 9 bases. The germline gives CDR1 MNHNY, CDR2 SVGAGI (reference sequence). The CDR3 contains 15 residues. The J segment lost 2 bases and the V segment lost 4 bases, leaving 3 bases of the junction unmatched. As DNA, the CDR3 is TGTGCCAGCAGTTTAGCTAGCGGGACCTACAATGAGCAGTTCTTC. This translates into CASSLASGTYNEQFF.

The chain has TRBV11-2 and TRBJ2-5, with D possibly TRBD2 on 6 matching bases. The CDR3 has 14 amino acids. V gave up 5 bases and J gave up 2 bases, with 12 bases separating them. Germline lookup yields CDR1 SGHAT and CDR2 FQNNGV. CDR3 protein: CASSNRDFQETQYF. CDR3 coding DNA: TGTGCCAGCAGCAACCGGGACTTTCAAGAGACCCAGTACTTC.

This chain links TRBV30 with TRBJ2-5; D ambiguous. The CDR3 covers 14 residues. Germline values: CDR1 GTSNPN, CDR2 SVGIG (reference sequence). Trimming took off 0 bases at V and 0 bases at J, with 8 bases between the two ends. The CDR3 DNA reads TGTGCCTGGAGTGTAGCCGGGTACCAAGAGACCCAGTACTTC. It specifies CAWSVAGYQETQYF.

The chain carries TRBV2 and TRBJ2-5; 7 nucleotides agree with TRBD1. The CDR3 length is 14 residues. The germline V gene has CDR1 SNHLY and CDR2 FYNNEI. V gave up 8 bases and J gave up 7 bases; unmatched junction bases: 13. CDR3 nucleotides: TGTGCCAGCGCATATACAGGGGTACGCGGGACCCAGTACTTC. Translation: CASAYTGVRGTQYF.

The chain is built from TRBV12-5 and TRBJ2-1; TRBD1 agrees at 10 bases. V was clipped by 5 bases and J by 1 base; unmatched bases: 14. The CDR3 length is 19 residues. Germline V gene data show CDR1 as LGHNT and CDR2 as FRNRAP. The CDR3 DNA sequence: TGTGCTAGTGGTATGCCACCGGGACAGGGGAGCAGATCCTACAATGAGCAGTTCTTC. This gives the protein CASGMPPGQGSRSYNEQFF.

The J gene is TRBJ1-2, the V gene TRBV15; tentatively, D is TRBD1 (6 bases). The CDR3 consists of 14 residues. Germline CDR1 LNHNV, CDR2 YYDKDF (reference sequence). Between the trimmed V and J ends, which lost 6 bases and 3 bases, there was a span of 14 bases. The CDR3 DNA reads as TGTGCCACCAGACAGGGTGGGATCGACTATGGCTACACCTTC. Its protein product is CATRQGGIDYGYTF.

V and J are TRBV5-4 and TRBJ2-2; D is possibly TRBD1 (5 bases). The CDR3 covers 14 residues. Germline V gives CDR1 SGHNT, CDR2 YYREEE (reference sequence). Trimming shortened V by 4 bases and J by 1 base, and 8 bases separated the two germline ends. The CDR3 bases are TGTGCCAGCAGCCCACAGGTGAACACCGGGGAGCTGTTTTTT. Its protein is CASSPQVNTGELFF.

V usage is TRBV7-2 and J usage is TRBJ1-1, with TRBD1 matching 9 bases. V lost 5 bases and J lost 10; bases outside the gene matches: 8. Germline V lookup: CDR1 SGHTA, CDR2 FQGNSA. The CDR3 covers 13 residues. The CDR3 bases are TGTGCCAGCAGCCTAGGACAGGGGAGGGGAGCTTTCTTT. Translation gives CASSLGQGRGAFF.

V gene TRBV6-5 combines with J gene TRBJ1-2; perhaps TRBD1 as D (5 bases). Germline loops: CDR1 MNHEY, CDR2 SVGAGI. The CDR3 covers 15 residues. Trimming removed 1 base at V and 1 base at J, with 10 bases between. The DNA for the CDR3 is TGTGCCAGCAGTTACTTGCAGGGTAATAACTATGGCTACACCTTC. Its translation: CASSYLQGNNYGYTF.

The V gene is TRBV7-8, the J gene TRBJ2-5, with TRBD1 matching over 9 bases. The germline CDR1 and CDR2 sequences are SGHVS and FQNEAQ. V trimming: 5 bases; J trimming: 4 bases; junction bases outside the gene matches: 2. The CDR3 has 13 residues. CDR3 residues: CASSPGQGETQYF. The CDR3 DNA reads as TGTGCCAGCAGCCCGGGACAGGGAGAGACCCAGTACTTC.

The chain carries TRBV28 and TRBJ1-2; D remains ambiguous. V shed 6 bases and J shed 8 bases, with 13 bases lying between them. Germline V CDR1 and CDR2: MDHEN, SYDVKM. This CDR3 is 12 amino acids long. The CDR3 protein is CASRPPAGGYTF. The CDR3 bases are TGTGCCAGCAGACCGCCGGCGGGGGGCTACACCTTC.

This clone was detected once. This chain's CDR3 is CASSVRDSGNTIYF. The CDR3 bases are TGTGCCAGCAGCGTCCGGGACTCTGGAAACACCATATATTTT. The chain couples TRBV5-4 to TRBJ1-3; D is unresolved. The CDR3 runs 14 residues. Germline loops: CDR1 SGHNT, CDR2 YYREEE (reference sequence). The V end was cut by 4 bases, the J end by 0 bases, with 8 bases between.

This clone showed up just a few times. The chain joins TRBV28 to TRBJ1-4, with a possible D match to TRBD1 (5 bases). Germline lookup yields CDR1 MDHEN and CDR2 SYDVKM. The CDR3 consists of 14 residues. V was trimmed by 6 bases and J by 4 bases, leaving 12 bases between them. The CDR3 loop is CASRSGNGNEKLFF. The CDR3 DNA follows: TGTGCCAGCAGATCAGGGAATGGTAATGAAAAACTGTTTTTT.

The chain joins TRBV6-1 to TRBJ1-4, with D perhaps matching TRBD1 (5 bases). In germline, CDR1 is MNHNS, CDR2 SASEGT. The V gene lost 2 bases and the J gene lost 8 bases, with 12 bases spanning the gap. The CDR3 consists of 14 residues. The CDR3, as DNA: TGTGCCAGCAGTGAATTTACCGGGGGAGAAAAACTGTTTTTT. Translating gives CASSEFTGGEKLFF.

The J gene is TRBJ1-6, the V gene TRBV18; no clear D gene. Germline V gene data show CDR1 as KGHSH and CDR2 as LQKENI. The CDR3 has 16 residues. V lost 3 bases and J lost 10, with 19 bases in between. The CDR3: CASSPVARGSGSPLHF. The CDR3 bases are TGTGCCAGCTCACCGGTGGCTCGAGGGAGTGGGTCACCCCTCCACTTT.

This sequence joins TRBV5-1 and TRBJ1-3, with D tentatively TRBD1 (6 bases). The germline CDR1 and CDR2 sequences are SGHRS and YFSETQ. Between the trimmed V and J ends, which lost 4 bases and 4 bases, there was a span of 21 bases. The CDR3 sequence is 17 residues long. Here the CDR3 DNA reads TGCGCCAGCAGCGGGGGAACAGGGACGAGAGAAGGAAACACCATATATTTT. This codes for CASSGGTGTREGNTIYF.

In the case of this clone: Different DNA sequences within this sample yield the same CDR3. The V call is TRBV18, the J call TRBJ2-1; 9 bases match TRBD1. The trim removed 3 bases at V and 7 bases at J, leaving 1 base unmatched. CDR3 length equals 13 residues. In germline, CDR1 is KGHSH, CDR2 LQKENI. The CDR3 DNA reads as TGTGCCAGCTCACCCGGACAGGGGAATGAGCAGTTCTTC. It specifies CASSPGQGNEQFF.